Listed below are T cell receptor beta chains from one sample, sequenced in a study of shared clonotypes between healthy human individuals. Measured with immunoSEQ multiplex PCR; TCRdb has only the in-frame clones, and not every one. This table has about 2 million clones, about 95% appearing once. Specimen: naive CD8+ T cells sorted from blood. These receptors originate from a man aged 18 to 29 in good health. CDR3s include the opening cysteine and the closing phenylalanine or tryptophan. A D gene is named only where the DNA matches it firmly. The size field is filled for only some rows; it gives once, few, many or a size class.

J: TRBJ2-7; size: NA; D: NA; V: TRBV4-3; DNA: TGCGCCAGCAGCCAAGATGAGGGGGGATACGAGCAGTACTTC; CDR3: CASSQDEGGYEQYF
J: TRBJ2-1; size: once; D: NA; V: TRBV11-2; DNA: TGTGCCAGCAGCCGTAGCCAAGGGAACCTCGAGCAGTTCTTC; CDR3: CASSRSQGNLEQFF
J: TRBJ2-2; size: NA; D: NA; V: TRBV27; DNA: TGTGCCAGCAGTCCATTAATTGACACCGGGGAGCTGTTTTTT; CDR3: CASSPLIDTGELFF
J: TRBJ1-1; size: NA; D: NA; V: TRBV4-1; DNA: TGCGCCAGCAGCCGCCCCCCGGGACACCCGAACACTGAAGCTTTCTTT; CDR3: CASSRPPGHPNTEAFF
J: TRBJ1-3; size: NA; D: NA; V: TRBV19; DNA: TGTGCCAGTAGAGACGCAGATGTTTCTGGAAACACCATATATTTT; CDR3: CASRDADVSGNTIYF
J: TRBJ1-1; size: NA; D: NA; V: TRBV6-1; DNA: TGTGCCAGCAGTGAACCAGGGCTAAAGACTGAAGCTTTCTTT; CDR3: CASSEPGLKTEAFF
J: TRBJ2-7; size: NA; D: NA; V: TRBV28; DNA: TGTGCCAGCAGTCACGTACAGGGAAGTACCTACGAGCAGTACTTC; CDR3: CASSHVQGSTYEQYF
J: TRBJ2-5; size: once; D: TRBD1; V: TRBV9; DNA: TGTGCCAGCAGCGTCAAGGGGGCCGGGGTAGAGACCCAGTACTTC; CDR3: CASSVKGAGVETQYF
J: TRBJ1-4; size: NA; D: NA; V: TRBV9; DNA: TGTGCCAGCAGCTCGGGACTTTCGAATGAAAAACTGTTTTTT; CDR3: CASSSGLSNEKLFF
J: TRBJ2-1; size: NA; D: NA; V: TRBV5-6; DNA: TGTGCCAGCAGCTTGGTGACTACTCGAGACTCTTACAATGAGCAGTTCTTC; CDR3: CASSLVTTRDSYNEQFF